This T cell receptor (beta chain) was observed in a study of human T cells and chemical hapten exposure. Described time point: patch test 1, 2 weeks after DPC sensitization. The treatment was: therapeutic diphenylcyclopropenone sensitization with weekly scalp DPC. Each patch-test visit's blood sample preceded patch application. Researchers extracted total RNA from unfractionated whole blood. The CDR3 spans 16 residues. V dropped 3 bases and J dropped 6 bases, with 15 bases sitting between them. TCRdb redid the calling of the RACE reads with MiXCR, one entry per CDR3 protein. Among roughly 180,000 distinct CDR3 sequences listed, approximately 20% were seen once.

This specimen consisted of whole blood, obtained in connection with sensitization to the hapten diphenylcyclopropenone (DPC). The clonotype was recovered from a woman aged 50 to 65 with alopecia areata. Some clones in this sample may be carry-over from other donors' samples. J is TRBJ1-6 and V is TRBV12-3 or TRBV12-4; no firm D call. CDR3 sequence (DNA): TGTGCCAGCAGTTTTAATCGAGGGTCAGTTAATTCACCCCTCCACTTT. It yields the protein CASSFNRGSVNSPLHF.